This T cell receptor beta chain is from a study of PD-L1 blockade in urothelial cancer. Findings and limits, study-wide: Tumor-associated clones in blood expanded more at 3 weeks in durable-benefit patients. In blood sampled pretreatment, TCR clonality below the median predicted better survival.

As for time point: pretreatment peripheral blood. Urothelial carcinoma affected the patients, and it was locally advanced or metastatic. Germline CDR1 SGHNT, CDR2 YENEEA. CDR3 length equals 17 residues. With 2 bases removed from V and 6 bases from J, the gap between germline ends came to 23 bases. Remarks on this clone: What it binds is not known.

Templates that were synthetic TCR analogs were spiked into each PCR. Sequencing used immunoSEQ multiplex PCR; TCRdb keeps in-frame clones, though not all of them. The profile shows 60,000 to 75,000 clones, about four fifths of them singletons. The sequenced sample was PBMCs, obtained around atezolizumab (anti-PD-L1) treatment. This chain links TRBV11-3 with TRBJ2-7, with D maybe TRBD1 (6 bases). This sequence originates from a woman in her seventies with urothelial cancer. This CDR3 reads CASSLPRAGADFFEQYF. CDR3 sequence (DNA): TGTGCCAGCAGCTTACCCCGGGCAGGGGCGGATTTCTTCGAGCAGTACTTC.